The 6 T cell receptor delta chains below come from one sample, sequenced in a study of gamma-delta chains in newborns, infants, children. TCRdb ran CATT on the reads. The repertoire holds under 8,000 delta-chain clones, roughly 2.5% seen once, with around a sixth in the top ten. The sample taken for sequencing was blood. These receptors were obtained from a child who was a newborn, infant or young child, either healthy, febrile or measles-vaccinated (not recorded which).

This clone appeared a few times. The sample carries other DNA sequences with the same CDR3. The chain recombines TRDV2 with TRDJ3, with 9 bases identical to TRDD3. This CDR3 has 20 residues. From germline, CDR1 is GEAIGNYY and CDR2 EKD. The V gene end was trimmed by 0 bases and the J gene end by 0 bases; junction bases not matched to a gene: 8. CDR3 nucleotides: TGTGCCTGTGACACCGTGCTGGGGGATTCCCACTCCTGGGACACCCGACAGATGTTTTTC. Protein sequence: CACDTVLGDSHSWDTRQMFF.

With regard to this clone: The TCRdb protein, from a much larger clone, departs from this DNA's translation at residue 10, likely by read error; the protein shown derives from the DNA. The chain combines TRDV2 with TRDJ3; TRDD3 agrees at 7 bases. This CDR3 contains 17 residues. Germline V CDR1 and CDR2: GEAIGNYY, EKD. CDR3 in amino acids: CACDTWGSSGDTRQMFF. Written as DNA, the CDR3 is TGTGCCTGTGACACCTGGGGGAGCTCCGGGGACACCCGACAGATGTTTTTC.

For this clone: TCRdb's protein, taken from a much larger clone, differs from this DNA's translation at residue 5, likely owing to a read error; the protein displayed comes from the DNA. CDR3 residues: CACDSLGDTTAQLFF. The CDR3 bases are TGTGCCTGTGACTCACTGGGGGATACGACAGCACAACTCTTCTTT. The chain has TRDV2 and TRDJ2; 12 bases line up with TRDD3. This CDR3 contains 15 residues. Germline CDR1 reads GEAIGNYY; CDR2 reads EKD. Trimming cost V 3 bases and J 4 bases; bases outside gene matches: 2.

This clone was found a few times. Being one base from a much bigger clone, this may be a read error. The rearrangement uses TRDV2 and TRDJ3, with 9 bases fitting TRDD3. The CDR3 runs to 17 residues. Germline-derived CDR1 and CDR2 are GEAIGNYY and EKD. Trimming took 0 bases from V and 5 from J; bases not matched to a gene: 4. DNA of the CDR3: TGTGCCTGTGACACCGCTGGGGGATCCCGGGACACCCGACAGATGTTTTTC. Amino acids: CACDTAGGSRDTRQMFF.

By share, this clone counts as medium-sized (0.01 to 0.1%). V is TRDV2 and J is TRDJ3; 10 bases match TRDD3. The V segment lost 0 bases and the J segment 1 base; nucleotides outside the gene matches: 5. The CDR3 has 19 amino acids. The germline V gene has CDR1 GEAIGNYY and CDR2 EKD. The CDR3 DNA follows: TGTGCCTGTGACACCGCTGGGGGATATTTATCCTGGGACACCCGACAGATGTTTTTC. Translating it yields CACDTAGGYLSWDTRQMFF.

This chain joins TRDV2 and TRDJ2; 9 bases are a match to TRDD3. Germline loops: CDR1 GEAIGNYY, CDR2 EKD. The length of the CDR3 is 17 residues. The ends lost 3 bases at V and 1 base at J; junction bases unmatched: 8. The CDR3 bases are TGTGCCTGTGACGTACTGGGGGAAAGGGATTTGACAGCACAACTCTTCTTT. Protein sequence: CACDVLGERDLTAQLFF.